This T cell receptor (beta chain) was profiled in a study of cytomegalovirus exposure and HLA in healthy donors. Study-level findings and limits: The study put 150 or so TCR beta chains on its list as cytomegalovirus-associated. Trimming of TCR beta V- and J-genes showed a link, identified in a later analysis, to a missense DCLRE1C variant.

Comment on this clone: Its specificity is unknown.

PCR employed 60 Vbeta and 13 Jbeta primers. TCRdb's copy holds only in-frame clones and misses some; the assay was immunoSEQ multiplex PCR. Seen here are about 160,000 clones, approximately 80% observed once, and the top ten hold roughly 10%. The CDR3 has 16 residues. Germline V CDR1 and CDR2: KGHSH, LQKENI. Trimming shortened V by 1 base and J by 2 bases, and 15 bases separated the two germline ends. The chain couples TRBV18 to TRBJ2-7, with D possibly TRBD1 on 6 matching bases. The sample consisted of PBMCs. This TCR was recovered from a man younger than 35 in good health and CMV-seropositive. The CDR3 loop is CASSPRDQGLAYEQYF. The CDR3 coding sequence is TGTGCCAGCTCACCACGGGACCAGGGGTTGGCCTACGAGCAGTACTTC.